This T cell receptor (beta chain) stems from a study of cytomegalovirus exposure and HLA in healthy donors (dated by TCRdb to about 2017). Concerning the study at large: According to an earlier analysis of several hundred of the donors, about 170 million T cells yielded roughly 110 million unique TCR beta sequences and around 280 Gb of sequence data. Class I and class II HLA loci were covered by the typing at four-digit resolution. The study used immunosequencing to profile the T cell repertoires of hundreds of subjects and linked those repertoires to cytomegalovirus serostatus. A handful of DR-DQ haplotypes were handled as single units for association and clustering because linkage in the cohort was strong. Among the roughly 370 genotyped donors, around 81% belonged to the genetic ancestry cluster associated with self-reported Caucasian donors. High-throughput TCR immunosequencing, statistical association of individual TCRs with disease status, and machine learning were combined to predict cytomegalovirus infection status. In a later analysis, previously published TCR beta repertoires from 500 to 750 donors were re-analyzed and high-resolution HLA genotyping was added so that TCR occurrence patterns could be studied. The study aimed to test whether signatures of past pathogen exposure could be identified by cataloging public T cell receptors. A later genetic analysis took genome-wide SNP genotypes for about 60% of the roughly 670 donors and used that subset as a discovery cohort. In an earlier analysis of around 540 of the donors, high-throughput TCR beta sequencing was used to judge whether each TCR beta V gene segment behaved as functional or pseudogenic. The number of donors typed differed by locus, with roughly 629-640 for A, B, C, DRB1 and DQB1, about 500 for DQA1, 606 for DPA1, and some 440 for DPB1. Donor age, sex, ethnicity and CMV serostatus were compiled together with the repertoire data. An early release that covered 500 to 800 HLA-typed donors contained approximately 300 gigabases of sequencing data and roughly 84 million unique TCR sequences. Every repertoire in the discovery cohort had been generated on one and the same sequencing platform. Besides the first cohort of some 670 subjects, a separate validation cohort made up of 120 different subjects was used. Rather than using new phenotypic data, the later analysis identified candidate immune exposures from TCR beta sequences and from how often those sequences occurred across donors. Among roughly 400 genotyped donors of the cohort, an average of around 240,000 unique TCR beta nucleotide sequences was sequenced per donor, of which about 19% were non-productive. Overall study outcomes, separate from this receptor: Correlated functional status among segregating V segments might be attributable to linkage disequilibrium, but an unknown experimental factor could not be ruled out. A later analysis associated roughly 17,000 TCR beta sequences with specific HLA alleles at a false discovery rate of 0.05. According to a later genetic analysis, donors in an Asian-associated ancestry cluster had fewer N-insertions in productive TCRs than the approximately 670-donor mean. Some IMGT-functional V segments, including TRBV6-2 and TRBV6-3, could not be distinguished by the 87-base-pair reads and were therefore excluded. A later analysis reported that several top co-occurrence clusters appeared linked to parvovirus B19, influenza, CMV and Epstein-Barr virus. The classifier was reported to diagnose cytomegalovirus status with high specificity and sensitivity in both the original cohort and the validation cohort. The authors suggested that the approach could potentially be extended to other disease states and immunological phenotypes. According to a later analysis, most CMV-associated TCR beta chains appeared to be HLA-restricted, and the HLA associations seemed to be driven largely by CMV exposure. A few of the identified cytomegalovirus-associated TCR beta chains were confirmed in vitro to be specific for cytomegalovirus antigens. Because counts were too low, more than 15 rarely observed V segments, including chromosome 9 orphons, were excluded from the earlier analysis of about 500 of the donors. A total of about 180 TCR beta chains were listed by the study as associated with cytomegalovirus. Roughly uniform sequencing depth across donors was assumed in presence/absence analyses, although this assumption may not hold. This cohort had only TCR beta chains sequenced, and the lack of alpha or paired-chain data limited which features could be detected. In a later analysis, HLA-associated TCR beta chains showed more clonal expansion and lower generation probabilities than non-associated chains that were equally common. The sequencing pipeline was judged likely to have produced a cluster of highly shared sequence variants as a technical artifact. Because HLA typing was unavailable for some donors at each locus, only the typed subset was used in association tests. Assigning TCR associations to individual alleles was difficult when HLA alleles, especially DR and DQ, strongly co-occurred. V-gene and J-gene trimming of TCR beta chains was associated with a missense DCLRE1C variant in a later genetic analysis, and the association was replicated in an independent cohort. For the cohort, immune exposure information was limited to CMV serostatus. A further reported finding was that TCR beta sequences accurately predicted the HLA-A and HLA-B alleles for most subjects in the first cohort. Across donors, most TCR sequences were observed very rarely, whereas some public TCRs were present in many individuals. An earlier analysis of approximately 570 of the donors showed that most TCR beta V segments appeared in productive rearrangements either about 87% or about 30% of the time, which broadly matched IMGT annotations. A later analysis found that TCR association rates varied across HLA loci, with DRB1 alleles showing the most associated TCRs and HLA-C alleles the fewest.

The method behind the library was the immunoSEQ multiplex PCR assay. The multiplex PCR relied on a mix of 60 forward primers for TCR Vbeta segments and 13 reverse primers for TCR Jbeta segments. Amplification of the CDR3 region of rearranged TCR beta genes was performed with a multiplex PCR assay on genomic DNA. The amplified TCR beta libraries were sequenced on the Illumina HiSeq System as 87-base-pair reads. The original pipeline was this. A later analysis tallied 75 million to 85 million unique TCR beta chains across the 650 to 750 repertoires, and about 10 million of those chains were shared by two or more donors. To remove PCR and sequencing errors, raw reads were error-corrected and collapsed into unique sequences using a nearest-neighbor algorithm that merged closely related sequences. To assign V, D and J gene segments, CDR3 sequences were aligned to IMGT reference sequences. For a sequence to be retained, at least a six-nucleotide match to both a V gene segment and a J gene segment was required. Rearrangements were called productive when the CDR3 lacked stop codons and stayed in frame with V and J; all others were non-productive. Following IMGT convention, CDR3 was defined as the stretch from the second conserved V-encoded cysteine up to the conserved J-encoded phenylalanine. The earlier analysis of 587 of the donors excluded sequences that lacked an unambiguous match to a single V gene segment. An earlier analysis of under 750 of the donors called V segments functional above 56.7% productive rearrangements and segregating when the between-donor standard deviation exceeded 5%. A statistical classification framework was built for diagnosing cytomegalovirus status from the catalog of TCR beta chain sequences. In a later analysis, TCR nucleotide sequences were compared against IMGT/GENE-DB human TR gene sequences so that V and J genes could be assigned. In a later analysis, CDR3 sequences and most-parsimonious VDJ recombination scenarios were assigned using the TCRdist pipeline. In a later analysis, every TCR beta chain was defined by the combination of its CDR3 amino acid sequence and its V-gene family, and reads without a unique V-gene family were dropped. As a way to deal with suspected cross-contamination and a sequencing artifact, a later analysis dropped more than 500 nucleotide sequences that were highly shared and had low generation probability. A later analysis calculated a clonal expansion index for each public chain from normalized within-repertoire ranks of inferred template counts. In a later analysis, generation probabilities were computed using a VDJ recombination model fitted to out-of-frame rearrangements, and the results were checked against IGoR. A later analysis scored TCR-TCR, TCR-HLA and TCR-CMV co-occurrence with hypergeometric tests, applying a repertoire-size bias correction to TCR pairs. To estimate false discovery rates, a later analysis permuted the HLA or CMV assignments 20 times. In a later analysis, co-occurring TCRs were grouped with DBSCAN, and TCRdist sequence similarity was added when clustering was performed within HLA-allele-positive subsets. Repertoires with fewer than 30,000 or more than 120,000 public chains, plus five repertoires with anomalous nucleotide sharing, were excluded from co-occurrence clustering. TCRdb limited this immuneACCESS table to in-frame rearrangements with V and J called. A share of clones is missing; checked studies link under half to unresolved V genes, and the rest is unexplained. V, J and clone size reflect that table, while D and trimming were determined from the DNA. The sample records fewer than 250,000 clones, approximately 82% of which are singletons. Together, the top ten hold 10% of the sample.

Reading from cysteine to phenylalanine, the CDR3 counts 14 amino acids. Just the 42-base CDR3 DNA is kept, in frame starting at base 1. CDR1 and CDR2 are drawn from the germline V gene: ENHRY, SYGVKD. Relative to germline, V is missing 10 bases and J is missing 4 bases, with 5 bases of the junction outside any gene match. Of note for this clone: Its antigen is not yet known. No qualities accompany the bases; no much larger clone lies one base away.

In total, 600 or so healthy bone marrow donors made up the cohort. At the time of sampling, all cohort members were nominally healthy, though unrecorded immune exposures were likely present. The donor tested CMV seropositive and was one of the 289 seropositive cohort members. A peripheral blood sample was provided by each donor, and peripheral blood mononuclear cells were used for TCR beta sequencing. The Qiagen DNeasy Blood Extraction Kit was used to extract genomic DNA from the blood cell samples. This sequence uses TRBV10-3 and TRBJ2-2, with 11 bases aligning to TRBD1. Material: PBMCs. The sequence came from a woman between 50 and 59 years old in good health and CMV-seropositive. CDR3 loop: CATSGTGGTGELFF. The nucleotide sequence reads as follows: TGTGCCACCTCCGGGACAGGGGGCACCGGGGAGCTGTTTTTT.